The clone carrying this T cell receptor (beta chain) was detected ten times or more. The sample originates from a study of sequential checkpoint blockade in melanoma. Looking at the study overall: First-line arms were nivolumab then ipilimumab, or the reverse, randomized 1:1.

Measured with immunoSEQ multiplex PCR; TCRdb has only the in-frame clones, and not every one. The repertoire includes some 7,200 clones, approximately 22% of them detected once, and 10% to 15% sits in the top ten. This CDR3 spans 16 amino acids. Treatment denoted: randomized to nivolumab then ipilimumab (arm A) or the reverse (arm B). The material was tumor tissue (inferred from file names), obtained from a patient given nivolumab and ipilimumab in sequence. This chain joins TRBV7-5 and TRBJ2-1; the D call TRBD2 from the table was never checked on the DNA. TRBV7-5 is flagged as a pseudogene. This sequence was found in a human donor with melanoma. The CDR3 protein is CASSLLSGGQYNEQFF. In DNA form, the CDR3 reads TGTGCCAGCAGCTTGCTGTCGGGGGGTCAGTACAATGAGCAGTTCTTC.